This TCR beta chain comes out of a study of cytomegalovirus exposure and HLA in healthy donors. Study-wide background: Caucasian-associated ancestry cluster membership applied to around 80% of approximately 400 genotyped donors.

With respect to this clone: Its antigen is currently unknown.

J lost 1 base, V lost 0 bases, and 2 bases had no gene match. This CDR3 is built from 16 residues. CDR1 KGHSH and CDR2 LQKENI come from the germline V gene. 13 Jbeta primers and 60 Vbeta primers were used for the PCR. Repertoires were generated with immunoSEQ multiplex PCR, while TCRdb's copy carries only in-frame clones and drops some. In all, the sample yields around 58,000 clones. Study results and caveats: HLA alleles showed associations with 15,000 to 20,000 TCR beta sequences in a later analysis, at a 0.05 false discovery rate. The study put around 180 TCR beta chains on its list as cytomegalovirus-associated. Earlier analysis found most TCR beta V segments productive about 87% or about 30% of the time.

J is TRBJ2-3 and V is TRBV18; 9 bases map to TRBD2. Specimen: PBMCs. The sequence derives from a man aged 50 to 60 in good health and CMV-seropositive. CDR3 amino acids: CASSPPAGGRTDTQYF. CDR3 nucleotides: TGTGCCAGCTCACCACCGGCGGGAGGGCGCACAGATACGCAGTATTTT.